This T cell receptor (beta chain) appears in the sequencing data of a study of spatial heterogeneity in lung cancer. Overall study: Detected sequences consistently included more beta-chain ones than alpha-chain ones.

Trimming stripped 5 bases from V and 7 bases from J, with 20 bases between. The CDR3 loop spans 15 amino acids. The germline V gene encodes CDR1 MNHEY and CDR2 SMNVEV (reference sequence). TCRdb itself ran the 5' RACE reads through MiXCR, one entry per CDR3 protein. Of 6,000 or so distinct CDR3 sequences detected, around 13% appear once; the ten largest clones hold 16%. Time point meaning: sample taken at primary tumor resection. A total of more than 65 untreated early-stage non-small cell lung cancer patients served as donors. Whole RNA, isolated from tumor, nontumor lung or frozen PBMC, was sequenced without prior sorting. This clonotype was observed many times. This beta chain represents an off-target read in a library built for alpha chains; its size is of limited meaning.

Sequencing was performed on lung tissue, taken at surgery. The rearrangement joins TRBV27 to TRBJ1-2; the D is unclear. This TCR was recovered from a human donor with early-stage non-small cell lung cancer. This chain's CDR3 is CASSKFEAPASGYTF. CDR3 in DNA: TGTGCCAGCAGTAAGTTTGAAGCTCCCGCGAGTGGCTACACCTTC.